Following are 5 T cell receptor beta chains from one sample sequenced in a study of OX40 agonist ivuxolimab in advanced cancers. Profiled with immunoSEQ multiplex PCR; TCRdb holds only in-frame clones, not every one. Altogether about 50,000 clones are present, roughly 93% being singletons, with the ten largest covering about 17%. This material consisted of CD4+ or CD8+ T cells sorted from blood, taken in a trial of the OX40 agonist ivuxolimab. Receptors originate from an adult with an advanced solid tumor such as melanoma, head and neck, liver or kidney cancer.

The gene calls are TRBV28 and TRBJ2-5, with a possible D match to TRBD2 (6 bases). The CDR3 loop spans 15 amino acids. Germline lookup yields CDR1 MDHEN and CDR2 SYDVKM. Trimming took 5 bases from V and 7 from J, leaving 20 bases between them. For the CDR3, the DNA is TGTGCCAGCAGTCCGACATACGGTCCCGGGGGGACCCAGTACTTC. As protein: CASSPTYGPGGTQYF. Drawing the rest from reference TRBV28 and TRBJ2-5, the complete variable domain is DVKVTQSSRYLVKRTGEKVFLECVQDMDHENMFWYRQDPGLGLRLIYFSYDVKMKEKGDIPEGYSVSREKKERFSLILESASTNQTSMYLCASSPTYGPGGTQYFGPGTRLLVL.

The CDR3 here is CASSAGFAKNIQYF. The DNA for the CDR3 is TGTGCCAGTAGTGCAGGGTTCGCCAAAAACATTCAGTACTTC. The chain combines TRBV19 with TRBJ2-4; D perhaps matches TRBD1 (5 bases). With 5 bases removed from V and 1 base from J, the gap between germline ends came to 9 bases. CDR1 and CDR2 from the germline V gene are LNHDA and SQIVND (reference sequence). This CDR3 is built from 14 residues.

The V and J genes are TRBV9 and TRBJ1-3, with unresolved D. V was cut by 6 bases and J by 2 bases, with 6 bases left in between. The CDR3 totals 12 residues. CDR1 and CDR2 from the germline V gene are SGDLS and YYNGEE. CDR3 in DNA: TGTGCCAGCACGGACCCTGGAAACACCATATATTTT. Amino acids: CASTDPGNTIYF.

A word on this clone: Different DNA sequences within this sample yield the same CDR3. The chain uses TRBV27 and TRBJ2-1; no reliable D call. V lost 2 bases and J lost 6, with 2 bases in between. Germline assignment: CDR1 MNHEY and CDR2 SMNVEV (reference sequence). The CDR3 runs to 11 residues. The CDR3 reads CASSLRNEQFF. As DNA, the CDR3 is TGTGCCAGCAGTTTACGCAATGAGCAGTTCTTC.

The chain employs TRBV28 and TRBJ2-7, with 7 bases matching TRBD1. With 5 bases clipped from V and 3 bases from J, the junction kept 13 bases outside the gene matches. The CDR3 contains 16 residues. CDR1 and CDR2 (germline): MDHEN, SYDVKM. CDR3 in amino acids: CASSTERQGVIYEQYF. The CDR3 region has the DNA TGTGCCAGCAGTACCGAGAGGCAGGGGGTAATCTACGAGCAGTACTTC.